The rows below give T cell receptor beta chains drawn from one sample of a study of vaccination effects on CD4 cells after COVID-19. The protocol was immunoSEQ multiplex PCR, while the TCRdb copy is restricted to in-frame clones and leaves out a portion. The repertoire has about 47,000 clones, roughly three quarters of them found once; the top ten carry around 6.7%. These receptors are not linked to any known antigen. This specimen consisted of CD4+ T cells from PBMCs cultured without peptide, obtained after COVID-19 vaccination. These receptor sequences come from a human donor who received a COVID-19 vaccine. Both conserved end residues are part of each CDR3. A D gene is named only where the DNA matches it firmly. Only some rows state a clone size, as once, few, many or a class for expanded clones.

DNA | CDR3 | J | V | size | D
TGTGCCAGCAGTGAACAGGGAGGGTTCTATGGCTACACCTTC | CASSEQGGFYGYTF | TRBJ1-2 | TRBV6-1 | NA | NA
TGTGCCAGCAGTGGGGGACAGGCCTATGGCTACACCTTC | CASSGGQAYGYTF | TRBJ1-2 | TRBV12-3/TRBV12-4 | few | TRBD1
TGTGCCAGCAGTAAGATTGAGCCTACAGGGGTGTTGATTACAGCCAAAAACATTCAGTACTTC | CASSKIEPTGVLITAKNIQYF | TRBJ2-4 | TRBV2 | few | TRBD1
TGCGCCAGCAGAAGCGGGAACTACGAGCAGTACTTC | CASRSGNYEQYF | TRBJ2-7 | TRBV5-1 | NA | TRBD2
TGTGCCAGCAGTTCCTACGGGTTGGAGCAGTACTTC | CASSSYGLEQYF | TRBJ2-7 | TRBV27 | NA | NA
TGTGCCAGCAGCCGGGGACAGGGGGCCACGAAAAATGAAAAACTGTTTTTT | CASSRGQGATKNEKLFF | TRBJ1-4 | TRBV5-4 | NA | TRBD1
TGTGCCAGCACCCCCCGGACGAGAGCGGGCACTGAAGCTTTCTTT | CASTPRTRAGTEAFF | TRBJ1-1 | TRBV11-2 | NA | NA
TGTGCCTGGAGCCTGGGACAGGGAAACTATGGCTACACCTTC | CAWSLGQGNYGYTF | TRBJ1-2 | TRBV30 | NA | TRBD1
TGTGCCAGCTCACCACGAGGACAGGGGCCTTCGGAGCCCCAGCATTTT | CASSPRGQGPSEPQHF | TRBJ1-5 | TRBV18 | NA | TRBD1
TGTGCCAGTAGAGGACAGGGGGCGCGATGGTATGGCTACACCTTC | CASRGQGARWYGYTF | TRBJ1-2 | TRBV19 | NA | TRBD1
TGCGCCAGCAGCCCCCAGGAGTCAGATACGCAGTATTTT | CASSPQESDTQYF | TRBJ2-3 | TRBV4-1 | few | NA
TGCGCCAGCAGCTTAACAGAAGGGTCCTACGAGCAGTACTTC | CASSLTEGSYEQYF | TRBJ2-7 | TRBV5-1 | NA | NA
TGTGCCAGCAGGCGGGGATCCCACCGGAGAGAGCAGTACTTC | CASRRGSHRREQYF | TRBJ2-7 | TRBV13 | NA | NA
TGTGCCAGCAGTTTGGGAGAATCTAATCAGCCCCAGCATTTT | CASSLGESNQPQHF | TRBJ1-5 | TRBV28 | few | NA
TGTGCCAGCAGCTTAGTAGCTGCCGGGGAGCTGTTTTTT | CASSLVAAGELFF | TRBJ2-2 | TRBV7-7 | once | NA
TGTGCCAGCAGCCCAGGGGTGTCGGATACGCAGTATTTT | CASSPGVSDTQYF | TRBJ2-3 | TRBV4-2 | NA | NA
TGTGCCACCAGTGATACAGATCCCTTGACTAGCGGGAGCAGCGAGCAGTACTTC | CATSDTDPLTSGSSEQYF | TRBJ2-7 | TRBV24-1 | few | TRBD2
TGTGCCAGCTCAGCCGGGACAGGGTCCAAAAACATTCAGTACTTC | CASSAGTGSKNIQYF | TRBJ2-4 | TRBV18 | NA | TRBD1
TGTGCCAGTCTGGGACAGGGCCGCACCGGGGAGCTGTTTTTT | CASLGQGRTGELFF | TRBJ2-2 | TRBV2 | NA | TRBD1
TGTGCCAGCAGCATGACGCAGGCCGGGAATGAAAAACTGTTTTTT | CASSMTQAGNEKLFF | TRBJ1-4 | TRBV5-4 | few | NA
TGTGCCAGCAGGTTAGGGGGGACTAGCGGATCTGAGGAGCAGTACTTC | CASRLGGTSGSEEQYF | TRBJ2-7 | TRBV28 | NA | TRBD2
TGTGCCTGGAGAAGGGGCCCTAGCGCCTCGAATGAAAAACTGTTTTTT | CAWRRGPSASNEKLFF | TRBJ1-4 | TRBV30 | NA | NA
TGTGCCAGCAGTTTAATGGCGGCAGGGGGCGAGCAGTACTTC | CASSLMAAGGEQYF | TRBJ2-7 | TRBV27 | once | TRBD1
TGTGCCAGCAGCCTGTCCGTCGGCGCTTACTCCTACGAGCAGTACTTC | CASSLSVGAYSYEQYF | TRBJ2-7 | TRBV5-5 | NA | NA
TGTGCCTGGAGTGGAAGGGGTTTGGGTCAGCCCCAGCATTTT | CAWSGRGLGQPQHF | TRBJ1-5 | TRBV30 | few | NA
TGCGCCAGCAGTGAAGAGAAAGGGGATCAGCCCCAGCATTTT | CASSEEKGDQPQHF | TRBJ1-5 | TRBV10-1 | few | NA
TGTGCCAGCTCCTATCTGGGGTCAGGGACCTACGAGCAGTACTTC | CASSYLGSGTYEQYF | TRBJ2-7 | TRBV7-2 | NA | NA
TGTGCCAGCAGCCTACAGGGGGCTGAGGAAAAACTGTTTTTT | CASSLQGAEEKLFF | TRBJ1-4 | TRBV5-4 | NA | TRBD1
TGTGCCACCAGTGAGGCAGGGGGCTTTGATGACTATGGCTACACCTTC | CATSEAGGFDDYGYTF | TRBJ1-2 | TRBV24-1 | NA | TRBD1
TGCGCCAGCAGCCAAGGTGGAGCTAACTATGGCTACACCTTC | CASSQGGANYGYTF | TRBJ1-2 | TRBV4-1 | NA | NA
TGTGCCAGCAGTGAAGTAAAGGGTGCGAAAGCTTTCTTT | CASSEVKGAKAFF | TRBJ1-1 | TRBV2 | NA | NA
TGTGCCAGCAGCAAAGAGGAGGGACATAGCACCGGGGAGCTGTTTTTT | CASSKEEGHSTGELFF | TRBJ2-2 | TRBV21-1 | NA | NA
TGTGCCTGCAGGGAAGGGTTAAGCAATCAGCCCCAGCATTTT | CACREGLSNQPQHF | TRBJ1-5 | TRBV6-1 | NA | NA